This T cell receptor (beta chain) was sequenced during a study of shared clonotypes between healthy human individuals. Overall study results and limits: Unshared clonotypes carried lower generation probabilities than those common to all four donors. In a few donors, 4.5% to 5.5% of naive CD4 clonotypes appeared in common. Only blood was sampled, and tissue TCR repertoires likely differ from blood ones.

The CDR3 is 15 residues long. Germline V gene sequence: CDR1 SEHNR, CDR2 FQNEAQ (reference sequence). V was trimmed by 6 bases and J by 0 bases, leaving 15 bases between them. The authors ran the assay at deep level. Sequencing was performed with immunoSEQ multiplex PCR; in TCRdb, only in-frame clones are kept and a portion is missing. This table holds approximately 650,000 clones, around 95% found once. Positively selected for CCR7, the CD45RO-negative cells used as naive CD8 cells excluded terminally differentiated effector memory CD45RA+ cells. On this clone: Its antigen is currently unknown.

The chain has TRBV7-9 and TRBJ2-7; TRBD2 is a possible D gene (6 bases). The sequence derives from a woman in her 30s in good health. The sample comprised naive CD8+ T cells sorted from blood. The CDR3 is CASSSIADLSYEQYF. DNA for the CDR3: TGTGCCAGCAGTTCGATAGCGGATCTCTCCTACGAGCAGTACTTC.